The rows below give T cell receptor beta chains drawn from one sample of a study of control samples from healthy donors and cancer patients. The protocol was immunoSEQ multiplex PCR, while the TCRdb copy is restricted to in-frame clones and leaves out a portion. The sample yields 130,000 to 150,000 clones, about 91% seen once. The sample was blood. All receptors derive from a man younger than 45 in good health. CDR3s include the opening cysteine and the closing phenylalanine or tryptophan. Where a row states a size, it is once, few, many or the class of an expanded clone; other rows omit it.

>TRBV6-4|NA|TRBJ2-3
CASSDGGAADTQYF
>TRBV11-1|NA|TRBJ2-7
CASSLVVGNEQYF
>TRBV4-1|NA|TRBJ2-2
CASSQEGDRGFLSGELFF
>TRBV7-9|once|TRBJ2-7
CASSSAGATYEQYF
>TRBV27|NA|TRBJ2-6
CASSLLGSGANVLTF
>TRBV23-1|NA|TRBJ1-1
CASSQWSGGLNTEAFF
>TRBV5-1|NA|TRBJ2-3
CASSLRKTFTTDTQYF
>TRBV2|once|TRBJ1-1
CASTLRGNTEAFF
>TRBV6-1|NA|TRBJ2-2
CASSEGMTGELFF
>TRBV11-1|NA|TRBJ1-1
CASSSNRAEAFF
>TRBV2|NA|TRBJ2-1
CASSDPSGGAYNEQFF
>TRBV5-6|NA|TRBJ1-2
CASSIARGRMSGYTF
>TRBV28|NA|TRBJ1-4
CASSLNEKLFF
>TRBV5-4|NA|TRBJ2-1
CASSLGRQAYNEQFF
>TRBV7-8|NA|TRBJ2-1
CASSLARGHNEQFF
>TRBV10-3|NA|TRBJ2-7
CAISGSDSPALEQYF
>TRBV19|NA|TRBJ1-1
CASGGTGGSMNTEAFF
>TRBV3-1/TRBV3-2|once|TRBJ2-1
CASSQGTGIPYNEQFF
>TRBV2|NA|TRBJ1-3
CASSELGKPGNTIYF
>TRBV12-5|NA|TRBJ2-1
CASGLVRPGLAFSPEQFF
>TRBV19|NA|TRBJ2-2
CAIQRTGGTGELFF
>TRBV19|NA|TRBJ1-5
CASSIAAGAGNQPQHF
>TRBV7-9|once|TRBJ1-4
CAGSGQQSNEKLFF
>TRBV7-6|NA|TRBJ2-3
CASSLAQRLAGANPGDTQYF
>TRBV21-1|NA|TRBJ1-6
CASSKAWGALHF
>TRBV9|NA|TRBJ1-2
CASSRGQTKIMGYTF
>TRBV4-1|NA|TRBJ2-3
CASSLVFGADTQYF
>TRBV5-1|once|TRBJ2-7
CASSLEVTGDHEQYF
>TRBV6-5|once|TRBJ1-1
CASCLHGKSTEAFF
>TRBV6-1|NA|TRBJ2-1
CASSAPSSGGAYYNEQFF
>TRBV19|NA|TRBJ2-2
CASSMGRANTGELFF
>TRBV6-1|NA|TRBJ1-3
CASSDIRGSGNTIYF
>TRBV7-2|NA|TRBJ2-7
CASSLARTDYEQYF
>TRBV10-1|NA|TRBJ1-4
CASRGTPNEKLFF
>TRBV28|NA|TRBJ1-6
CASSSGLLNSPLHF